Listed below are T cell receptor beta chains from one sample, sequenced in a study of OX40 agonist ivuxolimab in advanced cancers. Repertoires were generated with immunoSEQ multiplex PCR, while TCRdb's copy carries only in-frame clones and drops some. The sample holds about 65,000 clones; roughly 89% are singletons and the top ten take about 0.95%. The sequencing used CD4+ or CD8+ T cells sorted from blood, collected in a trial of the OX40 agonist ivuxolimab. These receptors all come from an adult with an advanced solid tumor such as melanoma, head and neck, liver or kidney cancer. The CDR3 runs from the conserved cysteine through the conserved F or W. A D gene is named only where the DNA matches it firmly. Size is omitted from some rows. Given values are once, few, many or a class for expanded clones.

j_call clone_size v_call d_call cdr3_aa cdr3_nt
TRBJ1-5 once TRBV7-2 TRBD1 CASSPRTGGNQPQHF TGTGCCAGCAGCCCCCGGACAGGGGGCAATCAGCCCCAGCATTTT
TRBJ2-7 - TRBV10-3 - CAASSGAAYEQYF TGTGCCGCCAGTTCAGGCGCCGCCTACGAGCAGTACTTC
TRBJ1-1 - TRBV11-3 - CASSFRNTEAFF TGTGCCAGCAGCTTCCGGAACACTGAAGCTTTCTTT
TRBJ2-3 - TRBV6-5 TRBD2 CASHSRLARDTQYF TGTGCCAGCCATTCAAGACTAGCGCGGGATACGCAGTATTTT
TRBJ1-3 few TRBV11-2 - CASSFSETTGNTIYF TGTGCCAGCAGCTTTTCGGAGACGACGGGAAACACCATATATTTT
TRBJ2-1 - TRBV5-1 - CASSLDQVNEQFF TGCGCCAGCAGCTTGGACCAGGTTAATGAGCAGTTCTTC
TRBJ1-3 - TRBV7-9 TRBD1 CASSLVSWTGVSGNTIYF TGTGCCAGCAGCTTAGTTTCTTGGACAGGGGTTTCTGGAAACACCATATATTTT
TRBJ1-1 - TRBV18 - CASSIGRNTEAFF TGTGCCAGCTCCATAGGACGGAACACTGAAGCTTTCTTT
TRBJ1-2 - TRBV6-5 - CASSQAAAYGYTF TGTGCCAGCAGTCAAGCAGCCGCCTATGGCTACACCTTC
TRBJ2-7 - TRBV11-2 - CASRQADYEQYF TGTGCCAGCAGACAAGCCGATTACGAGCAGTACTTC
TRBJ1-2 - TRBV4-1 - CASSQVASGAYGYTF TGCGCCAGCAGCCAAGTTGCGTCGGGTGCCTATGGCTACACCTTC
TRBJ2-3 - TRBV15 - CATSMQGLNTQYF TGTGCCACCAGCATGCAAGGGTTGAATACGCAGTATTTT
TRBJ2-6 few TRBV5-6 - CASSWVGSGANVLTF TGTGCCAGCAGCTGGGTTGGTTCTGGGGCCAACGTCCTGACTTTC
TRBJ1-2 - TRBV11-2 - CASSYRDSGRSGYTF TGTGCCAGCAGCTACCGGGACTCCGGGAGGAGTGGCTACACCTTC
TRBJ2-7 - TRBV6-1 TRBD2 CASSWRGRLVEQYF TGTGCCAGCAGTTGGCGGGGGAGATTAGTCGAGCAGTACTTC
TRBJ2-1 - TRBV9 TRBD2 CASSVSSGAYNEQFF TGTGCCAGCAGCGTATCTAGCGGGGCCTACAATGAGCAGTTCTTC
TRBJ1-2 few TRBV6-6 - CASSPGWTSYGYTF TGTGCCAGCTCCCCGGGGTGGACCAGCTATGGCTACACCTTC